A single sample gave rise to the 7 T cell receptor beta chains below, sequenced in a study of control samples from healthy donors and cancer patients. Measured with immunoSEQ multiplex PCR; TCRdb has only the in-frame clones, and not every one. The table includes 110,000 or so clones, 83% detected once. Sequencing was carried out using blood. These TCRs come from a woman in her forties or fifties in good health.

The rearrangement uses TRBV10-3 and TRBJ2-1; TRBD2 agrees at 10 bases. Trimming removed 6 bases from V and 7 bases from J; junction bases left unmatched: 9. Germline V gene lookup returns CDR1 ENHRY and CDR2 SYGVKD. This CDR3 spans 15 amino acids. The CDR3 loop is CAISLLAGDGNEQFF. The CDR3 region has the DNA TGTGCCATCAGCCTTCTAGCGGGGGATGGGAATGAGCAGTTCTTC.

V is TRBV28 and J is TRBJ1-5; D gene unclear. The CDR3 runs 16 residues. CDR1 is MDHEN, CDR2 SYDVKM, per germline. V dropped 7 bases and J dropped 2 bases, with 18 bases sitting between them. CDR3 nucleotides: TGTGCCAGCACCTTCAACCTGGTCGGCGGCAATCAGCCCCAGCATTTT. Protein sequence: CASTFNLVGGNQPQHF. Variable domain in full (rest from reference TRBV28 and TRBJ1-5): DVKVTQSSRYLVKRTGEKVFLECVQDMDHENMFWYRQDPGLGLRLIYFSYDVKMKEKGDIPEGYSVSREKKERFSLILESASTNQTSMYLCASTFNLVGGNQPQHFGDGTRLSIL.

The rearrangement links TRBV7-2 to TRBJ2-1; TRBD2 matches 12 bases. V was clipped by 5 bases and J by 3 bases; unmatched bases: 5. CDR1 and CDR2 from the germline V gene are SGHTA and FQGNSA. This CDR3 has 16 amino acids. CDR3 in amino acids: CASSPRLAGVYNEQFF. DNA of the CDR3: TGTGCCAGCAGCCCCCGACTAGCGGGGGTCTACAATGAGCAGTTCTTC.

This clone was counted a few times. This chain uses TRBV19 with TRBJ2-4; 7 bases are shared with TRBD1. The germline V gene encodes CDR1 LNHDA and CDR2 SQIVND (reference sequence). The V and J ends lost 4 bases and 4 bases, in that order; junction bases with no gene match: 4. CDR3 size: 14 residues. CDR3 coding DNA: TGTGCCAGTAGTAATCCGGGACAGAAAAACATTCAGTACTTC. It encodes CASSNPGQKNIQYF.

The rearrangement uses TRBV2 and TRBJ2-1, with TRBD2 identical over 11 bases. This CDR3 region has 13 residues. The germline V gene has CDR1 SNHLY and CDR2 FYNNEI. With V trimmed by 6 bases and J by 6 bases, 1 base remained unmatched. CDR3 amino acids: CASRTSGTNEQFF. The CDR3, as DNA: TGTGCCAGCAGGACTAGCGGGACCAATGAGCAGTTCTTC.

The chain links TRBV6-5 to TRBJ2-5; D is possibly TRBD2 (5 bases). Germline values: CDR1 MNHEY, CDR2 SVGAGI. With 5 bases removed from V and 4 bases from J, the gap between germline ends came to 14 bases. This CDR3 is built from 14 residues. CDR3 amino acids: CASSLLASTETQYF. In nucleotides, the CDR3 is TGTGCCAGCAGTCTATTAGCGAGTACAGAGACCCAGTACTTC.

The chain has TRBV6-2 or TRBV6-3 and TRBJ1-2; 8 bases are shared with TRBD1. V lost 5 bases and J lost 1; bases outside the gene matches: 6. The CDR3 length is 15 residues. Germline V CDR1 and CDR2: MNHEY, SVGEGT. The CDR3 DNA reads as TGTGCCAGCAGTAACCCGGACAGGGTTAACTATGGCTACACCTTC. Translation: CASSNPDRVNYGYTF.